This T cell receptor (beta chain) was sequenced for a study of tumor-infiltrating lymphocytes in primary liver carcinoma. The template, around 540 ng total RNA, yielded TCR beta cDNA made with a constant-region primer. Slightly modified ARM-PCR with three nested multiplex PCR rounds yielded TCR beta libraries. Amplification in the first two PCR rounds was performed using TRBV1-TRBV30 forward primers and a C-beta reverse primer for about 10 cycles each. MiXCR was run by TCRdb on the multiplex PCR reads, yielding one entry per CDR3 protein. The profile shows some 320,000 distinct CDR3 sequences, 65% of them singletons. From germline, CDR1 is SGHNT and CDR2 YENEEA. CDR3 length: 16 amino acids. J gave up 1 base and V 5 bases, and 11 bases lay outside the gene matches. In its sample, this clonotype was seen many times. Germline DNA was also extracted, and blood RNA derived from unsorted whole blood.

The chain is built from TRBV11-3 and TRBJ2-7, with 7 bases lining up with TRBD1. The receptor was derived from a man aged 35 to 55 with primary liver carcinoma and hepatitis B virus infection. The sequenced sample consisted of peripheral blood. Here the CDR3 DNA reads TGTGCCAGCAGCCCCCGGACAGGAACAGGATCCTACGAGCAGTACTTC. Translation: CASSPRTGTGSYEQYF. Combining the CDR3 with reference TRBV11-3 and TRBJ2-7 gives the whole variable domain EAGVVQSPRYKIIEKKQPVAFWCNPISGHNTLYWYLQNLGQGPELLIRYENEEAVDDSQLPKDRFSAERLKGVDSTLKIQPAELGDSAVYLCASSPRTGTGSYEQYFGPGTRLTVT.